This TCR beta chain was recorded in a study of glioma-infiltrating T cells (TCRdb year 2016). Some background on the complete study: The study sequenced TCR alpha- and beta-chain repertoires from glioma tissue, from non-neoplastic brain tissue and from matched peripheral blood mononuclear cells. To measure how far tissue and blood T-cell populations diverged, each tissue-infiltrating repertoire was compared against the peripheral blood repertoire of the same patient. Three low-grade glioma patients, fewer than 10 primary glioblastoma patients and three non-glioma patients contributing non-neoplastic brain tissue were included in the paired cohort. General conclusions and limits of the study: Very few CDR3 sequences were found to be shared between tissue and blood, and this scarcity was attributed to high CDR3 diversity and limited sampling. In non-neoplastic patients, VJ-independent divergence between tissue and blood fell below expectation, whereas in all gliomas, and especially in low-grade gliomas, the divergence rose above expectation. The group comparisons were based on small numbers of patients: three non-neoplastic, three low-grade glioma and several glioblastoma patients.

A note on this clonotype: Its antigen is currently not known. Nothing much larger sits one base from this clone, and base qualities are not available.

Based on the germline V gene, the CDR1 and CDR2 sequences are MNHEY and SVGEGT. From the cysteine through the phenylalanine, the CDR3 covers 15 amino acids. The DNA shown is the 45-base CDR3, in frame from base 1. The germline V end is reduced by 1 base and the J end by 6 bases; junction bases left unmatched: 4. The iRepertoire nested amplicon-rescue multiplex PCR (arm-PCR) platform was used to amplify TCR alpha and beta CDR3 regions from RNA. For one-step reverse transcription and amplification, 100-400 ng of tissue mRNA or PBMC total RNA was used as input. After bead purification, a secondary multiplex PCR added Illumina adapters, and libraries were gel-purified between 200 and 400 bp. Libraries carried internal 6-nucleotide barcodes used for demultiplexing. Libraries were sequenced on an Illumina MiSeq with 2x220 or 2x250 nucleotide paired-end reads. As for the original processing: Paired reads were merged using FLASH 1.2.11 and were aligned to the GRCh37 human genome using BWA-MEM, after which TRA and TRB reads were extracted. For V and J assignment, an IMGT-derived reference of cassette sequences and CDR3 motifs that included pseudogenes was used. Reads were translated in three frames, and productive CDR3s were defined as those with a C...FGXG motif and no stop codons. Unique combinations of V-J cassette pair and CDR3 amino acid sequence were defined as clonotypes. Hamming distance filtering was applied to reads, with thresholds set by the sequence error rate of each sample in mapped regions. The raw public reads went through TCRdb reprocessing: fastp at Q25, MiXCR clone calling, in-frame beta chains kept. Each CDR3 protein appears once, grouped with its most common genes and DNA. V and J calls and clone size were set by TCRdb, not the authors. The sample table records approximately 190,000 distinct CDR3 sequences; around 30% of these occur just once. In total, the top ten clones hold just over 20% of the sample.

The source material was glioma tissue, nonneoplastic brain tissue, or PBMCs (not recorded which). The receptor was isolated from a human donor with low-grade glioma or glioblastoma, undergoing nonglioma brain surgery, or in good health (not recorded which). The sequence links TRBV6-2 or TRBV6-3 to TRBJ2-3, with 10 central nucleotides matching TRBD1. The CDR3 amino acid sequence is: CASSYLLTGGDTQYF. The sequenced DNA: TGTGCCAGCAGTTACTTGTTGACAGGGGGCGATACGCAGTATTTT.